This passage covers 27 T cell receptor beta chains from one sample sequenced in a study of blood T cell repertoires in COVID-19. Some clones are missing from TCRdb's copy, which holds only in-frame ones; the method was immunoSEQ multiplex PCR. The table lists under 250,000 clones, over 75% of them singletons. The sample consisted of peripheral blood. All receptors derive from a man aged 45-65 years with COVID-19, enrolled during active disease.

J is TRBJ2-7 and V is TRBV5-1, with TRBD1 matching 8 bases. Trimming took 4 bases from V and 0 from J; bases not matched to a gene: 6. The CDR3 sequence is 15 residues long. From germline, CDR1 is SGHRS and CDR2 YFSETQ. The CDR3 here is CASSRDRQSSYEQYF. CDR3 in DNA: TGCGCCAGCAGCAGGGACAGGCAAAGCTCCTACGAGCAGTACTTC.

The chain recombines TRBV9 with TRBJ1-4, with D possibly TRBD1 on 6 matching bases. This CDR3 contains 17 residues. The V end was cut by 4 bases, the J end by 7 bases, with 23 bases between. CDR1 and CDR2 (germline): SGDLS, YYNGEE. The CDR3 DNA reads TGTGCCAGCAGCCCCTTGGGGACATCGGGTTCGGGTGAAAAACTGTTTTTT. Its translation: CASSPLGTSGSGEKLFF.

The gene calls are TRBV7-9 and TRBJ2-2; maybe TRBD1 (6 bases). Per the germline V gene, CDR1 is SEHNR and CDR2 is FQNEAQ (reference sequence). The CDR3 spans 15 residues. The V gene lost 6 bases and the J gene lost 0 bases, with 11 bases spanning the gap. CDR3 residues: CASRRWTANTGELFF. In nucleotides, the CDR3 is TGTGCCAGCAGACGGTGGACAGCGAACACCGGGGAGCTGTTTTTT.

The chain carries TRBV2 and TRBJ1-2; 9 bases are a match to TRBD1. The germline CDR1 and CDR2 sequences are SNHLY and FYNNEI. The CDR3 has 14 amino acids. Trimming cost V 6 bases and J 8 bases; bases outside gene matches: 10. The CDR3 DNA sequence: TGTGCCAGCAGCCTAGCGACAGGGGGAGGGGGCTACACCTTC. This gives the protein CASSLATGGGGYTF.

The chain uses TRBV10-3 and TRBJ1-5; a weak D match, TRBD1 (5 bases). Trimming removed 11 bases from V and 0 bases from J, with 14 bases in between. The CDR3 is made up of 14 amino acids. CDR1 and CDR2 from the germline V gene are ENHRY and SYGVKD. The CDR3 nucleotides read TGTGCCCCCCGGGGAGGGGATAGCAATCAGCCCCAGCATTTT. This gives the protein CAPRGGDSNQPQHF.

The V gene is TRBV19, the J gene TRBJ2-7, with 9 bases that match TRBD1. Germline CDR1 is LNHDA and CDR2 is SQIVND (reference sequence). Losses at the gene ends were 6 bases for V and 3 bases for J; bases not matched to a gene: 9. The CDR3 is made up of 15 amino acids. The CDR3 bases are TGTGCCAGTAGCCTACCGGGACAGGGAGTCTACGAGCAGTACTTC. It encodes CASSLPGQGVYEQYF.

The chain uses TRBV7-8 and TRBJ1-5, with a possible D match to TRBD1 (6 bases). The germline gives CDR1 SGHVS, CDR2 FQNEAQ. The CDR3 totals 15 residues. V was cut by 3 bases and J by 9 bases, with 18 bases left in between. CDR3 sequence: CASSFTGTYGGPQHF. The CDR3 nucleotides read TGTGCCAGCAGCTTTACGGGGACATATGGTGGGCCCCAGCATTTT.

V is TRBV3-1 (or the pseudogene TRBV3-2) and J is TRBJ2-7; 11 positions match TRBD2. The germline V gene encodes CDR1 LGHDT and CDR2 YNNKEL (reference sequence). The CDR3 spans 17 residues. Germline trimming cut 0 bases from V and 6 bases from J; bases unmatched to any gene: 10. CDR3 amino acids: CASSQDLLAGEGGEQYF. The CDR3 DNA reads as TGTGCCAGCAGCCAAGACCTACTAGCGGGAGAGGGCGGCGAGCAGTACTTC.

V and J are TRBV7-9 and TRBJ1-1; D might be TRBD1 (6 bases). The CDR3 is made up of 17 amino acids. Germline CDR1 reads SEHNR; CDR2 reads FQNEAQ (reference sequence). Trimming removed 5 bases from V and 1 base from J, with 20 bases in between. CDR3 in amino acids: CASSRTGTTLQNTEAFF. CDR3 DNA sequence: TGTGCCAGCAGCCGTACAGGGACCACATTACAGAACACTGAAGCTTTCTTT.

The DNA of the CDR3 is TGTGCCAGCAGTTTATTTGAAAGAGGAACCTACGAGCAGTACTTC. It translates to CASSLFERGTYEQYF. J is TRBJ2-7 and V is TRBV28; D ambiguous. Trimming took 1 base from V and 2 from J, leaving 12 bases between them. Per the germline V gene, CDR1 is MDHEN and CDR2 is SYDVKM. The CDR3 spans 15 residues.

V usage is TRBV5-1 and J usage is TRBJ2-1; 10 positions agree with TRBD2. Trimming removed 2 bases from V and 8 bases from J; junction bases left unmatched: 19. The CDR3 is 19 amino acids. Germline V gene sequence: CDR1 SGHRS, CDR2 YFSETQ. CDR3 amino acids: CASSLLGATSGALSDEQFF. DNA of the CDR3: TGCGCCAGCAGCTTACTGGGGGCAACTAGCGGGGCCCTGTCCGATGAGCAGTTCTTC.

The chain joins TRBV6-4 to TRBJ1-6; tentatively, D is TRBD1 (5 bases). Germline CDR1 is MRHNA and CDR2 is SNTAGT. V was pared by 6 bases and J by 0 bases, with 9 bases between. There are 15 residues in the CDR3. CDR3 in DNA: TGTGCCAGCAGCCTTGACAGCTCCTATAATTCACCCCTCCACTTT. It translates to CASSLDSSYNSPLHF.

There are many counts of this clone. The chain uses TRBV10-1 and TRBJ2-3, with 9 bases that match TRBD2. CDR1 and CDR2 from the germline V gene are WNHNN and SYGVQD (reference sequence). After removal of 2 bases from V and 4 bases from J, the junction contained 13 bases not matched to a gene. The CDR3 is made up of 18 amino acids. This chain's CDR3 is CASSELGASGIPADTQYF. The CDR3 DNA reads TGCGCCAGCAGTGAGCTTGGGGCTAGCGGGATACCTGCAGATACGCAGTATTTT.

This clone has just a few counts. The CDR3 protein is CASSLGSRYEQYF. The DNA for the CDR3 is TGTGCCAGCAGCCTGGGGAGTCGCTACGAGCAGTACTTC. The V gene is TRBV7-9, the J gene TRBJ2-7, with D possibly matching TRBD2 (5 bases). V was clipped by 5 bases and J by 3 bases, with 11 bases between them. This CDR3 is 13 amino acids long. Germline assignment: CDR1 SEHNR and CDR2 FQNEAQ (reference sequence).

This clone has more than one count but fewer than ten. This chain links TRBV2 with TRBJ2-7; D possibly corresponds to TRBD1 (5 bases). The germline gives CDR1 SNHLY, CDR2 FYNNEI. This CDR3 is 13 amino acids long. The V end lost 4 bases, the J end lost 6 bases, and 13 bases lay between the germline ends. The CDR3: CASSAPGRGEQYF. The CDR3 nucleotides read TGTGCCAGCAGTGCTCCAGGGCGCGGCGAGCAGTACTTC. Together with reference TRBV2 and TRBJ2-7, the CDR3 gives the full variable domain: EPEVTQTPSHQVTQMGQEVILRCVPISNHLYFYWYRQILGQKVEFLVSFYNNEISEKSEIFDDQFSVERPDGSNFTLKIRSTKLEDSAMYFCASSAPGRGEQYFGPGTRLTVT.

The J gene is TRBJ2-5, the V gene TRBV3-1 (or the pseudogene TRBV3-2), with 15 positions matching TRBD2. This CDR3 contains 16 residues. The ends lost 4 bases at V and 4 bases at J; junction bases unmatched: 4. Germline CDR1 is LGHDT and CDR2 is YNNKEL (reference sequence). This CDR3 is CASSPGLAGGRETQYF. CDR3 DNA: TGTGCCAGCAGCCCGGGACTAGCGGGGGGTCGAGAGACCCAGTACTTC.

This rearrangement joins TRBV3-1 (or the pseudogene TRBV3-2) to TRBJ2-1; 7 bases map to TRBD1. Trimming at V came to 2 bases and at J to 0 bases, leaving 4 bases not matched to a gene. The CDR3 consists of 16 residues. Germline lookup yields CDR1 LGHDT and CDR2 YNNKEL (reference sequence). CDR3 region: CASSQFRDSSYNEQFF. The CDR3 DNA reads TGTGCCAGCAGCCAATTCCGGGACAGCTCCTACAATGAGCAGTTCTTC.

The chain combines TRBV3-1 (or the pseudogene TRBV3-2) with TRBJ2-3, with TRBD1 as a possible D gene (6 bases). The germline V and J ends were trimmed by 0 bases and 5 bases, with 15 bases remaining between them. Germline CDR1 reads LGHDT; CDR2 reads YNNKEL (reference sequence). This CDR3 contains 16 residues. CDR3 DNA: TGTGCCAGCAGCCAAGATCTTTTGGGGGCGGAAGATACGCAGTATTTT. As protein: CASSQDLLGAEDTQYF.

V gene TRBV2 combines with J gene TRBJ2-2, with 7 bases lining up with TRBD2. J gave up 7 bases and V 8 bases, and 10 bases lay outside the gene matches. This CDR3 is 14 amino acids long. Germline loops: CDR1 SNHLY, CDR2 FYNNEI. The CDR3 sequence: CASSGGRRVGELFF. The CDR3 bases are TGTGCCAGCTCAGGCGGGAGAAGGGTCGGGGAGCTGTTTTTT.

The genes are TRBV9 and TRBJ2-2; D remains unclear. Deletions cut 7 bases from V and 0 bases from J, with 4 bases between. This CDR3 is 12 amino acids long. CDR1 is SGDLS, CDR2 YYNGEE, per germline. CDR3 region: CASSTNTGELFF. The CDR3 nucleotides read TGTGCCAGCTCCACGAACACCGGGGAGCTGTTTTTT.

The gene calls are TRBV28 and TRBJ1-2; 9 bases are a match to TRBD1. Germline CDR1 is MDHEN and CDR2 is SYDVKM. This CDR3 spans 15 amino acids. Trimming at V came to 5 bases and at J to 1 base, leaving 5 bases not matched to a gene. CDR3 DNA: TGTGCCAGCAGTCTCGACAGGGGGATTAACTATGGCTACACCTTC. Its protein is CASSLDRGINYGYTF.

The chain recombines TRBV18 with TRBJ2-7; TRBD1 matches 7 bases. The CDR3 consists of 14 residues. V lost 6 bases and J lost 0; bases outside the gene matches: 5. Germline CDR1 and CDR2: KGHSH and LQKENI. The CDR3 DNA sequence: TGTGCCAGCTCTCCCGGACAGGACTCCTACGAGCAGTACTTC. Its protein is CASSPGQDSYEQYF.

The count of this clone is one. The CDR3 region is CASRLEGVYGYTF. As DNA, the CDR3 is TGTGCCAGCAGGTTGGAGGGCGTCTATGGCTACACCTTC. The chain carries TRBV28 and TRBJ1-2; no reliable D call. Germline CDR1 and CDR2: MDHEN and SYDVKM. There are 13 residues in the CDR3. The V end lost 6 bases, the J end lost 4 bases, and 12 bases lay between the germline ends.

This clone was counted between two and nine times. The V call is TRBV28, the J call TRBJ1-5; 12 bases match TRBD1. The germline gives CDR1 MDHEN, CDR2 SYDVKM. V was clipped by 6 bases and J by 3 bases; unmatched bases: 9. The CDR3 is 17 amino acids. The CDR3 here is CASSPGTGGRFNQPQHF. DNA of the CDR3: TGTGCCAGCAGCCCCGGGACAGGGGGCCGGTTCAATCAGCCCCAGCATTTT.

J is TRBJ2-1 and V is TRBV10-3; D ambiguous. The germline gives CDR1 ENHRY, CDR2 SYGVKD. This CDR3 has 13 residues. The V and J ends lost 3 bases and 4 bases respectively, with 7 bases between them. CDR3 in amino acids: CAISDLNYNEQFF. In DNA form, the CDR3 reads TGTGCCATCAGTGACCTTAATTACAATGAGCAGTTCTTC.

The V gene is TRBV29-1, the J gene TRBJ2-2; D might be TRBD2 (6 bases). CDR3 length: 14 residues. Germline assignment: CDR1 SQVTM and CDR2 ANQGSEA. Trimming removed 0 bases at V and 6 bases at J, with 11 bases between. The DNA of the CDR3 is TGCAGCGTTGAAGATACGGGGGAGGCCGGGGAGCTGTTTTTT. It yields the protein CSVEDTGEAGELFF.

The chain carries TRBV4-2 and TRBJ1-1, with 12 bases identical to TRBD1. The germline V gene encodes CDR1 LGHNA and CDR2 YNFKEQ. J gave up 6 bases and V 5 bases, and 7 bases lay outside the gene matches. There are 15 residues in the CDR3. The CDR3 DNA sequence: TGTGCCAGCAGCAGCCGGGACAGGGGGCTTGCTGAAGCTTTCTTT. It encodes CASSSRDRGLAEAFF.